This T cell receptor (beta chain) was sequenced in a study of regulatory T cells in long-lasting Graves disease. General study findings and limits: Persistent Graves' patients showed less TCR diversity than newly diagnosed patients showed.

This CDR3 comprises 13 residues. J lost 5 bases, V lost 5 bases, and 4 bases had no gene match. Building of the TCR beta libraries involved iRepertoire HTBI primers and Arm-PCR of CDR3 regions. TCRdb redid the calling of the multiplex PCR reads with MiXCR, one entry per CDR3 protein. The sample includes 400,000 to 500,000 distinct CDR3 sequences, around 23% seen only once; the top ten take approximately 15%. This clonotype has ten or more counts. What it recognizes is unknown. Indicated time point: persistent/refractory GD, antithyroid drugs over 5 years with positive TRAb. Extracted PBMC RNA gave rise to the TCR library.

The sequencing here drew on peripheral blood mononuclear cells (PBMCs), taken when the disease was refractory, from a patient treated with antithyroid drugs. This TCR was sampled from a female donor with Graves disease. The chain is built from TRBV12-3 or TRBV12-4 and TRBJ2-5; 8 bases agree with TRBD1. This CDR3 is CASSRQGRETQYF. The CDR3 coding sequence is TGTGCCAGCAGTAGACAGGGGAGGGAGACCCAGTACTTC.